The T cell receptor (beta chain) described here comes from a study of T cell repertoires in cytomegalovirus infection. V was clipped by 2 bases and J by 5 bases, with 16 bases between them. This CDR3 is 15 amino acids long. Germline CDR1 MDHEN, CDR2 SYDVKM. TCRdb re-derived calls from the reads in MiXCR, one entry per CDR3 protein. The sample yields some 240,000 distinct CDR3 sequences, over 15% seen once. Sequenced material: CD8+ T cells from PBMCs. This TCR was sampled from a human donor in good health (CMV status not recorded). Some clones in this sample may be carry-over from other donors' samples. V usage is TRBV28 and J usage is TRBJ2-7; D gene unclear. The CDR3 region is CASSLVRRPADEQYF. CDR3 DNA sequence: TGTGCCAGCAGTTTAGTCAGGCGGCCGGCGGACGAGCAGTACTTC.